A single sample gave rise to the 22 T cell receptor beta chains below, sequenced in a study of control samples from healthy donors and cancer patients. Repertoires were generated with immunoSEQ multiplex PCR, while TCRdb's copy carries only in-frame clones and drops some. This table holds roughly 92,000 clones, 70% to 90% found once. Sequencing was done on a sample of blood. The origin of the receptors is a woman aged 60 to 75 in good health.

The rearrangement joins TRBV19 to TRBJ2-1, with 10 bases lining up with TRBD2. The CDR3 is 19 amino acids. After removal of 5 bases from V and 5 bases from J, the junction contained 18 bases not matched to a gene. From germline, CDR1 is LNHDA and CDR2 SQIVND (reference sequence). CDR3 sequence: CASSRSGGNTQRSNNEQFF. In DNA, the CDR3 is TGTGCCAGTAGTCGTAGCGGGGGGAATACTCAAAGATCGAACAATGAGCAGTTCTTC.

This clone was seen just once. A junction boundary mismatches the germline segment, possibly from a read error. This rearrangement joins TRBV5-3 to TRBJ2-7, with TRBD1 as a possible D gene (6 bases). TRBV5-3 is flagged as an ORF with uncertain function. The CDR3 contains 13 residues. CDR3 loop: CARTKSFTGLLIF. Written as DNA, the CDR3 is TGTGCCAGAACCAAGTCTTTTACAGGGCTCCTTATCTTC.

The CDR3 DNA is TGTGCCAGCAGCCAAGATCTGGGGGCAAGCACAGATACGCAGTATTTT. As protein: CASSQDLGASTDTQYF. J is TRBJ2-3 and V is TRBV3-1 (or the pseudogene TRBV3-2); the D gene is possibly TRBD1 (6 bases). V was pared by 0 bases and J by 0 bases, with 10 bases between. Germline CDR1 is LGHDT and CDR2 is YNNKEL (reference sequence). The CDR3 covers 16 residues.

The rearrangement uses TRBV6-5 and TRBJ2-1; 8 bases are a match to TRBD2. This CDR3 region has 15 residues. Germline V CDR1 and CDR2: MNHEY, SVGAGI. Trimming took 2 bases from V and 2 from J; bases not matched to a gene: 2. The CDR3 DNA is TGTGCCAGCAGTTACCTCGGGGGGGCCTACAATGAGCAGTTCTTC. Encoded protein: CASSYLGGAYNEQFF.

The chain couples TRBV5-1 to TRBJ2-3; possible D gene TRBD2, 7 bases. Germline CDR1 SGHRS, CDR2 YFSETQ. V lost 2 bases, J lost 4 bases, and 11 bases lay in between. This CDR3 is 14 amino acids long. The CDR3 region has the DNA TGCGCCAGCAGCTTAGGGGGGGACGCAGATACGCAGTATTTT. It specifies CASSLGGDADTQYF.

V gene TRBV9 combines with J gene TRBJ1-2; D remains unclear. The CDR3 runs 16 residues. The germline V gene has CDR1 SGDLS and CDR2 YYNGEE. Trimming cost V 7 bases and J 4 bases, with 23 bases left between them. Written as DNA, the CDR3 is TGTGCCAGCCGCCCTCGTATGGTTCAGCGAGTCTATGGCTACACCTTC. Amino acids: CASRPRMVQRVYGYTF.

This chain links TRBV6-1 with TRBJ1-5; TRBD1 might be the D (5 bases). Trimming pared 0 bases from V and 5 bases from J, leaving 20 bases between. In germline, CDR1 is MNHNS, CDR2 SASEGT. The CDR3 loop spans 18 amino acids. CDR3 residues: CASSEASGGGAVDQPQHF. As DNA, the CDR3 is TGTGCCAGCAGTGAAGCTTCGGGGGGGGGAGCGGTGGATCAGCCCCAGCATTTT.

The chain employs TRBV19 and TRBJ1-2; a possible D gene is TRBD1 (5 bases). Germline V lookup: CDR1 LNHDA, CDR2 SQIVND (reference sequence). V was pared by 11 bases and J by 5 bases, with 24 bases between. This CDR3 contains 15 residues. CDR3 coding DNA: TGTGCCTTATTGATCAGGGTAGGGCTGGGGTATGGCTACACCTTC. Translation gives CALLIRVGLGYGYTF.

The chain couples TRBV7-8 to TRBJ2-5; D is perhaps TRBD1 (6 bases). Trimming pared 5 bases from V and 1 base from J, leaving 14 bases between. CDR1 and CDR2 (germline): SGHVS, FQNEAQ. The length of the CDR3 is 15 residues. DNA for the CDR3: TGTGCCAGCAGCCCACAGGGTGGACGCCAAGAGACCCAGTACTTC. This gives the protein CASSPQGGRQETQYF.

The chain links TRBV7-9 to TRBJ2-1; no definite D call. Trimming shortened V by 6 bases and J by 2 bases, and 8 bases separated the two germline ends. In germline, CDR1 is SEHNR, CDR2 FQNEAQ (reference sequence). The CDR3 is made up of 13 amino acids. Written as DNA, the CDR3 is TGTGCCAGCAGTGACGATCCCTACAATGAGCAGTTCTTC. As protein: CASSDDPYNEQFF.

The chain recombines TRBV11-3 with TRBJ1-1, with TRBD1 matching over 8 bases. With V trimmed by 3 bases and J by 4 bases, 1 base remained unmatched. Per germline, CDR1 SGHNT and CDR2 YENEEA. This CDR3 is 13 amino acids long. The DNA of the CDR3 is TGTGCCAGCAGCTTCGACAGGGGCACTGAAGCTTTCTTT. Protein sequence: CASSFDRGTEAFF.

In this sample, this clone turned up once. One end of the junction fails to match germline, which may point to a read error. V and J are TRBV7-6 and TRBJ2-7; 10 nucleotides align to TRBD2. CDR1 and CDR2 from the germline V gene are SGHVS and FNYEAQ. The CDR3 has 16 residues. CDR3 in amino acids: CASGLAPSGSHDEQYF. Here the CDR3 DNA reads TGTGCCAGCGGCTTAGCGCCTAGCGGGAGTCACGACGAGCAGTACTTC.

This clone is a singleton in its sample. CDR3 bases: TGTGCCAGCAGTGGACAGTTTGCCACTGAAGCTTTCTTT. Translating gives CASSGQFATEAFF. The J gene is TRBJ1-1, the V gene TRBV27; possibly TRBD1 for D (6 bases). The germline CDR1 and CDR2 sequences are MNHEY and SMNVEV (reference sequence). The CDR3 extends over 13 amino acids. V lost 5 bases and J lost 4, with 11 bases in between.

The chain recombines TRBV5-1 with TRBJ2-3, with 11 bases fitting TRBD2. The CDR3 length is 14 residues. J was trimmed by 9 bases and V by 1 base; bases with no gene match: 4. Germline CDR1 SGHRS, CDR2 YFSETQ. CDR3 coding DNA: TGCGCCAGCAGCTTGACTAGCGGGGGAGGAACGCAGTATTTT. Encoded protein: CASSLTSGGGTQYF.

Concerning this clone: The DNA is left out, because the CDR3 cannot be placed on it with certainty; the CDR3 is given as TCRdb lists it. The chain recombines TRBV10-1 with TRBJ1-5; TRBD1 is the table's D call and was not checked against the DNA. Looked up from germline, CDR1 is WNHNN and CDR2 is SYGVQD (reference sequence). The CDR3 adds up to 15 amino acids, both ends counted. This chain's CDR3 is CATQRGQYDCQPQHF.

This chain connects TRBV19 to TRBJ1-3; unclear D gene. Trimming left V 3 bases short and J 2 bases short, with 5 bases between. The CDR3 consists of 13 residues. Germline values: CDR1 LNHDA, CDR2 SQIVND (reference sequence). The CDR3 loop reads CASSMRPGNTIYF. DNA for the CDR3: TGTGCCAGTAGTATGCGGCCTGGAAACACCATATATTTT.

This clone was detected only once. The chain couples TRBV5-6 to TRBJ1-1, with TRBD1 as a possible D gene (6 bases). Germline V gives CDR1 SGHDT, CDR2 YYEEEE. The V gene lost 1 base and the J gene lost 2 bases, with 12 bases spanning the gap. The CDR3 length is 15 residues. The CDR3, as DNA: TGTGCCAGCAGCTTGCGGAGGACAGCAAACACTGAAGCTTTCTTT. Encoded protein: CASSLRRTANTEAFF.

The V gene is TRBV6-2 or TRBV6-3, the J gene TRBJ2-7; 8 nucleotides agree with TRBD2. CDR1 MNHEY and CDR2 SVGEGT come from the germline V gene. Trimming took 4 bases from V and 3 from J; bases not matched to a gene: 20. CDR3 length: 19 amino acids. The CDR3 DNA sequence: TGTGCCAGCAGTTCCGGGGTAGGTCTTCCGGCTAGCGGGTTCTACGAGCAGTACTTC. It yields the protein CASSSGVGLPASGFYEQYF.

The chain links TRBV11-3 to TRBJ2-3; perhaps TRBD2 as D (5 bases). This CDR3 contains 12 residues. V was trimmed by 1 base and J by 15 bases, leaving 14 bases between them. Germline loops: CDR1 SGHNT, CDR2 YENEEA. The CDR3 sequence is CASSLAPGVVYF. As DNA, the CDR3 is TGTGCCAGCAGCTTAGCCCCCGGGGTGGTATATTTT.

This rearrangement joins TRBV3-1 (or the pseudogene TRBV3-2) to TRBJ1-2, with TRBD1 as a possible D gene (5 bases). V was pared by 6 bases and J by 4 bases, with 12 bases between. The CDR3 covers 13 residues. Germline V CDR1 and CDR2: LGHDT, YNNKEL (reference sequence). CDR3 DNA: TGTGCCAGCAGGGGGGGAGGCGTCTATGGCTACACCTTC. Its protein is CASRGGGVYGYTF.

This clone showed up just once. V is TRBV19 and J is TRBJ1-3; no clear D. Trimming removed 5 bases from V and 0 bases from J, with 17 bases in between. CDR3 size: 17 residues. Germline V gives CDR1 LNHDA, CDR2 SQIVND (reference sequence). DNA of the CDR3: TGTGCCAGTAGTCAGCCCCTCGGACTCAACTCTGGAAACACCATATATTTT. Translating it yields CASSQPLGLNSGNTIYF.

The genes are TRBV15 and TRBJ1-3; D is uncertain. V was clipped by 4 bases and J by 3 bases, with 10 bases between them. Germline V lookup: CDR1 LNHNV, CDR2 YYDKDF (reference sequence). This CDR3 is built from 14 residues. CDR3 sequence reads: CATSTDTFGNTIYF. CDR3 nucleotides: TGTGCCACCAGCACCGACACGTTTGGAAACACCATATATTTT.